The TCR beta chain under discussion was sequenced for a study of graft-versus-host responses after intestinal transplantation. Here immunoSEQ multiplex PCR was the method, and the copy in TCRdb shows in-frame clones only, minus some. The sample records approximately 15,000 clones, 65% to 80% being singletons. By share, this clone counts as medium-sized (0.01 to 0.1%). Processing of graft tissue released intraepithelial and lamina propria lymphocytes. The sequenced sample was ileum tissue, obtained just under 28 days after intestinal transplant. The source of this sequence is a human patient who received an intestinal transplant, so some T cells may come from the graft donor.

CDR3 protein: CASSRVGGNEKLFF. CDR3 coding DNA: TGTGCCAGCAGCCGCGTGGGGGGTAATGAAAAACTGTTTTTT. The chain is built from TRBV7-9 and TRBJ1-4; D possibly corresponds to TRBD1 (5 bases). The V end lost 5 bases, the J end lost 4 bases, and 11 bases lay between the germline ends. CDR1 and CDR2 (germline): SEHNR, FQNEAQ (reference sequence). The CDR3 extends over 14 amino acids.